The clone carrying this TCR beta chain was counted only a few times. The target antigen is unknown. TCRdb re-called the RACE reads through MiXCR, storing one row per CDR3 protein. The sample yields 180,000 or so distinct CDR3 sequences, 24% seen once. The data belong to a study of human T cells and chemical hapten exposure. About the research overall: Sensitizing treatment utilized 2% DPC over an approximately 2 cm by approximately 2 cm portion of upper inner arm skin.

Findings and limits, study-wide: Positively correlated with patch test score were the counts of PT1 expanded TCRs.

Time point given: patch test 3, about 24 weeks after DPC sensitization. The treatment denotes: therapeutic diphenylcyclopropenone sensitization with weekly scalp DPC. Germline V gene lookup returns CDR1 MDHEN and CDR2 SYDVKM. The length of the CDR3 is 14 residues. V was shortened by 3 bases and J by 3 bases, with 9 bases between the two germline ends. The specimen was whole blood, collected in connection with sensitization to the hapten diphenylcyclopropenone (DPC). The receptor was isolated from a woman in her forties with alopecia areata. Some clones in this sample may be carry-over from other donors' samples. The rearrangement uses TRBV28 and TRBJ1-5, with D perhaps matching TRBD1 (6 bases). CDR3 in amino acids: CASSLGAFNQPQHF. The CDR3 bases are TGTGCCAGCAGTTTGGGGGCATTCAATCAGCCCCAGCATTTT.